This entry lists 9 T cell receptor beta chains sequenced from one sample in a study of shared clonotypes between healthy human individuals (dated by TCRdb to 2018 to 2021). Library method: the immunoSEQ multiplex PCR assay. TCRdb retrieved this table from immuneACCESS and kept in-frame rearrangements only. Not all clones are present; in checked studies, unresolved V genes account for under half, and no reason is known for the remainder. Here the sample has under 200,000 clones; about 93% occur a single time. Of the sample, 0.065% to 0.07% falls within the top ten clones. Sequences were obtained from naive CD4+ T cells sorted from blood. The cell subset or site label on this specimen signifies: CD45RA+ positively selected. All receptors come from a woman in her 30s in good health.

V gene TRBV9 combines with J gene TRBJ2-7; TRBD2 matches 8 bases. This CDR3 has 16 residues. The V gene end was trimmed by 0 bases and the J gene end by 0 bases; junction bases not matched to a gene: 5. CDR1 and CDR2 (germline): SGDLS, YYNGEE. This chain's CDR3 is CASSVATGGSSYEQYF. DNA for the CDR3: TGTGCCAGCAGCGTAGCTACGGGAGGGAGCTCCTACGAGCAGTACTTC.

The J gene is TRBJ2-1, the V gene TRBV10-3, with TRBD2 matching 7 bases. This CDR3 is built from 16 residues. Trimming removed 0 bases from V and 5 bases from J; junction bases left unmatched: 7. CDR1 and CDR2 from the germline V gene are ENHRY and SYGVKD. CDR3 sequence reads: CAISESGLAVNNEQFF. CDR3 nucleotide sequence: TGTGCCATCAGTGAGTCGGGCCTAGCGGTAAACAATGAGCAGTTCTTC.

The chain links TRBV7-8 to TRBJ2-1; D is perhaps TRBD2 (6 bases). V lost 5 bases and J 8 bases, leaving 16 bases between the germline ends. In germline, CDR1 is SGHVS, CDR2 FQNEAQ. This CDR3 has 14 residues. The CDR3 protein is CASSVTRLGDEQFF. The CDR3 region has the DNA TGTGCCAGCAGCGTGACTAGACTTGGGGATGAGCAGTTCTTC.

The J gene is TRBJ2-7, the V gene TRBV28; TRBD2 might be the D (5 bases). CDR1 is MDHEN and CDR2 is SYDVKM in the germline V gene. V lost 2 bases to trimming and J lost 3 bases, with 11 bases between them. This CDR3 has 14 amino acids. CDR3 nucleotides: TGTGCCAGCAGTTTAAGGGTTGGACTCTACGAGCAGTACTTC. Protein: CASSLRVGLYEQYF.

The table lists this clone with a count of one. This chain joins TRBV19 and TRBJ2-7, with D unclear. Trimming took 3 bases from V and 2 from J, leaving 11 bases between them. From germline, CDR1 is LNHDA and CDR2 SQIVND (reference sequence). There are 14 residues in the CDR3. The CDR3 is CASSIQAGPYEQYF. CDR3 DNA: TGTGCCAGTAGTATTCAGGCAGGACCCTACGAGCAGTACTTC.

V usage is TRBV4-2 and J usage is TRBJ2-3, with D perhaps TRBD2 (6 bases). The CDR3 contains 15 residues. The V end was cut by 0 bases, the J end by 2 bases, with 9 bases between. CDR1 is LGHNA and CDR2 is YNFKEQ in the germline V gene. CDR3 residues: CASSQDGRDTDTQYF. Written as DNA, the CDR3 is TGTGCCAGCAGCCAAGATGGGCGGGACACAGATACGCAGTATTTT.

This clone was seen only once. The chain couples TRBV6-6 to TRBJ2-5; D is undetermined. Trimming removed 3 bases from V and 4 bases from J, with 9 bases in between. This CDR3 region has 13 residues. Looked up from germline, CDR1 is MNHNY and CDR2 is SVGAGI (reference sequence). Written as DNA, the CDR3 is TGTGCCAGCAGTTATAAGGGCCCAGAGACCCAGTACTTC. This translates into CASSYKGPETQYF.

J is TRBJ2-3 and V is TRBV6-5; D may be TRBD2 (6 bases). CDR3 length: 15 residues. V was pared by 5 bases and J by 5 bases, with 17 bases between. CDR1 is MNHEY, CDR2 SVGAGI, per germline. The CDR3 nucleotides read TGTGCCAGCAGTAGGACCGGGACTGGAGGAGATACGCAGTATTTT. Translating it yields CASSRTGTGGDTQYF.

This chain links TRBV5-8 with TRBJ1-5, with a tentative D call TRBD1 (6 bases). V was pared by 0 bases and J by 3 bases, with 13 bases between. The germline CDR1 and CDR2 sequences are SGHTS and YDEGEE. The CDR3 sequence is 16 residues long. The CDR3 region has the DNA TGTGCCAGCAGCTTGGGAACAGGGACTTTCAATCAGCCCCAGCATTTT. Residues: CASSLGTGTFNQPQHF.